This T cell receptor (beta chain) appears in the sequencing data of a study of CD8+CD57+ T cells in acquired aplastic anemia. Study context: Sorted CD4+ and CD8+ cells yielded around 3.3 ug of DNA on average. Study conclusions and caveats: Patients and controls shared approximately 28 CD8+ CDR3 sequences.

Germline V gives CDR1 MGHDK, CDR2 SYGVNS. Unmatched junction bases numbered 15, after V lost 7 bases and J lost 7 bases. The CDR3 spans 16 residues. Genomic DNA constituted the template upon which TCR beta VDJ and CDR3 profiling was performed. TCRdb re-called the reads with MiXCR, one entry per CDR3 protein. Of over 150,000 distinct CDR3 sequences in the sample, roughly three fifths were seen once. With respect to this clonotype: Its antigen is as yet unknown.

Patients selected for sequencing had displayed CD8+CD57+ cell expansion by flow cytometry. Sequenced input: sorted CD4+, CD8+, or CD8+CD57+ T cells (not recorded which) from PBMCs. The TCR originated in a human donor with aplastic anemia. The chain joins TRBV25-1 to TRBJ2-7; the match to TRBD2 covers 11 bases. The CDR3 loop is CASNQGKGLADNEQYF. The DNA for the CDR3 is TGTGCCAGCAACCAAGGAAAGGGACTAGCGGACAATGAGCAGTACTTC.